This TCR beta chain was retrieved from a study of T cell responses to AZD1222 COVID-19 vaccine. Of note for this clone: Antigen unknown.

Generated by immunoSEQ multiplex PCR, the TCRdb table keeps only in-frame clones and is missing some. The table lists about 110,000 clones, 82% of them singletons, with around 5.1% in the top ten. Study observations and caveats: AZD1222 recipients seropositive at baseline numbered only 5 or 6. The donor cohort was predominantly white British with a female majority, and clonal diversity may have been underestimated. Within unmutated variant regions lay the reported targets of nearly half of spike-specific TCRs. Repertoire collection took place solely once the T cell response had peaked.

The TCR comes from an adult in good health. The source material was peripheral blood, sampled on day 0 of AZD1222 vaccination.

CDR3 DNA: TGTGCCAGCAAACCGCCGGGACTAGCGAGGTCCCCCTACAATGAGCAGTTCTTC. Its protein is CASKPPGLARSPYNEQFF. The genes are TRBV2 and TRBJ2-1, with 10 nucleotides matching TRBD2. Trimming cost V 7 bases and J 2 bases; bases outside gene matches: 14. Germline-derived CDR1 and CDR2 are SNHLY and FYNNEI. This CDR3 comprises 18 residues.